This record covers a single TCR beta chain. This specimen comes from a study of blood T cell repertoires in COVID-19. As originally analysed: Scientists estimated how many nucleated cells there were by amplifying reference gene primers. Data came from immunoSEQ multiplex PCR; TCRdb stores just in-frame clones and leaves some out. The V and J calls and the clone size are those of that table, but D and trimming were determined from the DNA. The repertoire has some 200,000 clones, 75% to 85% of them found once; the top ten carry 9.7%. This TCR came from a middle-aged man with active or convalescent COVID-19. Sequencing was done on a sample of peripheral blood.

The CDR3 loop reads CAWNPRHDRDRDNQPQHF. The CDR3 DNA is TGTGCCTGGAACCCCCGACACGACCGGGACAGGGACAATCAGCCCCAGCATTTT. The chain carries TRBV30 and TRBJ1-5, with TRBD1 identical over 9 bases. J lost 3 bases, V lost 4 bases, and 16 bases had no gene match. This CDR3 comprises 18 residues. The germline CDR1 and CDR2 sequences are GTSNPN and SVGIG (reference sequence).